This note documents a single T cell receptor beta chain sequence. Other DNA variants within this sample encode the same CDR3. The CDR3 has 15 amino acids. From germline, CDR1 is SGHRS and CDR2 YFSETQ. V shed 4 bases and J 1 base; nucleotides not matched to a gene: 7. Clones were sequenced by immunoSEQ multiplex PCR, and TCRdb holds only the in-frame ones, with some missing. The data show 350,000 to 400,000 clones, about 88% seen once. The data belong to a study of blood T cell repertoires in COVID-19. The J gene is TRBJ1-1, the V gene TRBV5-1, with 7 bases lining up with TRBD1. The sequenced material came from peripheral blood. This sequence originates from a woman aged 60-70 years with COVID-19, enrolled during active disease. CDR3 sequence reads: CASSAGQVGNTEAFF. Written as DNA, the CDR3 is TGCGCCAGCAGCGCTGGACAGGTGGGGAACACTGAAGCTTTCTTT.